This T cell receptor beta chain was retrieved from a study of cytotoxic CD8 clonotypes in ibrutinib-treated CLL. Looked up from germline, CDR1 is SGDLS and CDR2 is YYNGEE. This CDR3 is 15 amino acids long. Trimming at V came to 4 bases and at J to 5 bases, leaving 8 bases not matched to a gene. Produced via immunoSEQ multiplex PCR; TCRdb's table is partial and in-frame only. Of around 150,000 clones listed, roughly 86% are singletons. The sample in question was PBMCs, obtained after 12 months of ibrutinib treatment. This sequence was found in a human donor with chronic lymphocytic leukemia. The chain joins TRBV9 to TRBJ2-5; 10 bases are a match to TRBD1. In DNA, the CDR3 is TGTGCCAGCAGCAAAGAGGGGGGACAGGGGGAGACCCAGTACTTC. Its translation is CASSKEGGQGETQYF.